These T cell receptor beta chains were read from a single sample in a study of blood T cell repertoires in COVID-19. Produced via immunoSEQ multiplex PCR; TCRdb's table is partial and in-frame only. In the table there are over 200,000 clones, around 88% of which are singletons. The sequenced sample consisted of peripheral blood. The receptors were sampled from an elderly man with acute or convalescent COVID-19. Each CDR3 is given with its conserved first and last residue. D genes are given only for firm matches.

D	V	J	CDR3
.	TRBV12-3/TRBV12-4	TRBJ2-1	CAIDQQRYNEQFF
.	TRBV28	TRBJ2-1	CAAIGADDYNEQFF
.	TRBV6-1	TRBJ2-2	CASSARVDRNTGELFF
.	TRBV15	TRBJ2-5	CATSTGVGAKETQYF
.	TRBV18	TRBJ2-5	CASSRGQQETQYF
TRBD2	TRBV19	TRBJ2-3	CASSIQGGYLADTQYF
.	TRBV28	TRBJ2-5	CASSLSRIGGETQYF
TRBD1	TRBV11-1	TRBJ1-1	CASSRGTGGGTEAFF
.	TRBV21-1	TRBJ2-3	CARPGQGADTQYF
TRBD2	TRBV29-1	TRBJ2-1	CSLSGLENYNEQFF
TRBD1	TRBV30	TRBJ1-6	CAWRGQDSPLHF
.	TRBV5-5	TRBJ2-5	CASSLIGVETQYF
.	TRBV30	TRBJ2-7	CAWGRDSYEQYF
TRBD2	TRBV5-5	TRBJ2-5	CASSSRLAGTQETQYF
.	TRBV19	TRBJ1-3	CASSIDSNGNTIYF
.	TRBV19	TRBJ2-7	CASSNSRDSAQYF
.	TRBV27	TRBJ2-1	CASSNYQLGLNEQFF
TRBD1	TRBV24-1	TRBJ1-3	CATSEGDSGNTIYF
TRBD1	TRBV6-5	TRBJ1-3	CASRTGGGNTIYF
.	TRBV11-2	TRBJ2-7	CASRTTPSSYEQYF
.	TRBV2	TRBJ1-2	CASTYGRGYGYTF
.	TRBV11-2	TRBJ2-3	CASSLYGDSTDTQYF
TRBD1	TRBV27	TRBJ1-1	CASRTGGLGVGTEAFF
.	TRBV14	TRBJ2-2	CASSQDRGSGELFF
.	TRBV6-6	TRBJ1-3	CASRPGQLSSGNTIYF
TRBD1	TRBV5-5	TRBJ2-7	CAGSPGTGRVEQYF
.	TRBV5-6	TRBJ2-1	CASSLGQRGSYNEQFF
.	TRBV5-1	TRBJ2-1	CASSSGINNNEQFF
.	TRBV6-1	TRBJ1-6	CASSEVYGRTNSPLHF
.	TRBV4-1	TRBJ2-7	CASSQEIFREQYF
.	TRBV6-5	TRBJ2-7	CASRQAEQYF
.	TRBV9	TRBJ1-1	CASRRGADMNTEAFF
TRBD1	TRBV7-3	TRBJ1-1	CASSPGTASEAFF
.	TRBV30	TRBJ1-6	CAWSIGGANSPLHF
.	TRBV10-3	TRBJ2-7	CAIRAGGKSSYEQYF
.	TRBV6-6	TRBJ2-4	CASSYEVAKNIQYF
.	TRBV5-4	TRBJ1-2	CASSSMTTYGYTF
TRBD2	TRBV6-1	TRBJ2-3	CASIRSGASTDTQYF
TRBD2	TRBV3-1/TRBV3-2	TRBJ2-1	CASSQAGTKQLHNEQFF
TRBD1	TRBV28	TRBJ2-2	CASRDRANTGELFF
.	TRBV5-1	TRBJ2-5	CASSFGNVETQYF